The 24 T cell receptor beta chains below all came from one sample that was sequenced in a study of human T cells and chemical hapten exposure. TCRdb passed the 5' RACE reads through MiXCR, listing each CDR3 protein once. Of about 140,000 distinct CDR3 sequences listed, around 4% were seen once; the top ten hold around 1.4%. Total RNA extraction was carried out from unfractionated whole blood. The receptors shown here come from a female donor in good health.

This clonotype was counted many times. The chain links TRBV9 to TRBJ1-6, with no clear D. CDR1 is SGDLS, CDR2 YYNGEE, per germline. V was trimmed by 2 bases and J by 9 bases, leaving 12 bases between them. This CDR3 is 14 amino acids long. The CDR3 loop reads CASSVEQYGSPLHF. The CDR3 nucleotides are TGTGCCAGCAGCGTGGAACAGTATGGTTCACCCCTCCACTTT.

This clonotype was recorded at least ten times. The rearrangement uses TRBV13 and TRBJ2-7; unclear D gene. Germline lookup yields CDR1 PRHDT and CDR2 FYEKMQ (reference sequence). V was shortened by 5 bases and J by 2 bases, with 13 bases between the two germline ends. This CDR3 spans 14 amino acids. The CDR3 loop reads CASSEKQNPYEQYF. The DNA of the CDR3 is TGTGCCAGCAGCGAAAAGCAGAACCCCTACGAGCAGTACTTC. The variable domain in full, completed from reference TRBV13 and TRBJ2-7, reads AAGVIQSPRHLIKEKRETATLKCYPIPRHDTVYWYQQGPGQDPQFLISFYEKMQSDKGSIPDRFSAQQFSDYHSELNMSSLELGDSALYFCASSEKQNPYEQYFGPGTRLTVT.

This clonotype showed up many times. The V and J genes are TRBV12-3 or TRBV12-4 and TRBJ2-7; D may be TRBD1 (5 bases). This CDR3 comprises 11 residues. The V gene lost 5 bases and the J gene lost 7 bases, with 9 bases spanning the gap. This CDR3 reads CASSQDTEQYF. CDR3 sequence (DNA): TGTGCCAGCAGTCAGGACACAGAGCAGTACTTC.

This clonotype was detected only a few times. V gene TRBV6-1 combines with J gene TRBJ1-5; 10 nucleotides line up with TRBD1. Losses at the gene ends were 0 bases for V and 7 bases for J; bases not matched to a gene: 9. The germline CDR1 and CDR2 sequences are MNHNS and SASEGT. The CDR3 consists of 17 residues. For the CDR3, the DNA is TGTGCCAGCAGTGAAGCGACGGGACAGGGGAGTTTGCAGCCCCAGCATTTT. Protein product: CASSEATGQGSLQPQHF.

This clonotype occurred many times. V gene TRBV9 combines with J gene TRBJ2-7; 11 bases line up with TRBD1. Germline trimming cut 2 bases from V and 7 bases from J; bases unmatched to any gene: 5. There are 14 residues in the CDR3. Germline V gene sequence: CDR1 SGDLS, CDR2 YYNGEE. The CDR3 sequence is CASSVGTGGEEQYF. For the CDR3, the DNA is TGTGCCAGCAGCGTTGGGACAGGGGGAGAAGAGCAGTACTTC.

This rearrangement joins TRBV6-1 to TRBJ1-2, with D possibly TRBD1 on 5 matching bases. Germline loops: CDR1 MNHNS, CDR2 SASEGT. CDR3 length equals 14 residues. The V and J ends lost 6 bases and 4 bases respectively, with 15 bases between them. The CDR3 sequence: CASREGLKSYGYTF. The CDR3 bases are TGTGCCAGCAGGGAGGGACTGAAGTCCTATGGCTACACCTTC.

The CDR3 DNA sequence: TGTGCCAGCACCCCTCTTCCCGGGGGCTCCTATAATTCACCCCTCCACTTT. It specifies CASTPLPGGSYNSPLHF. The chain joins TRBV2 to TRBJ1-6; D perhaps matches TRBD1 (5 bases). Trimming took off 7 bases at V and 0 bases at J, with 16 bases between the two ends. Germline lookup yields CDR1 SNHLY and CDR2 FYNNEI. The CDR3 covers 17 residues.

Ten or more counts support this clonotype. V usage is TRBV29-1 and J usage is TRBJ1-1; 7 bases match TRBD1. The CDR3 has 12 amino acids. V lost 5 bases, J lost 6 bases, and 6 bases stayed unmatched. Germline assignment: CDR1 SQVTM and CDR2 ANQGSEA. The CDR3, as DNA: TGCAGCGTTCGACAGGGTTGGGCTGAAGCTTTCTTT. It is translated as CSVRQGWAEAFF. Full variable domain (missing parts from reference TRBV29-1 and TRBJ1-1): SAVISQKPSRDICQRGTSLTIQCQVDSQVTMMFWYRQQPGQSLTLIATANQGSEATYESGFVIDKFPISRPNLTFSTLTVSNMSPEDSSIYLCSVRQGWAEAFFGQGTRLTVV.

Many counts were recorded for this clonotype. The rearrangement links TRBV7-9 to TRBJ2-2; 8 bases match TRBD1. With 2 bases clipped from V and 7 bases from J, the junction kept 12 bases outside the gene matches. Germline CDR1 is SEHNR and CDR2 is FQNEAQ (reference sequence). There are 17 residues in the CDR3. CDR3 in amino acids: CASSLWDRQKVDGELFF. The CDR3, as DNA: TGTGCCAGCAGCTTATGGGACAGGCAGAAGGTTGACGGGGAGCTGTTTTTT.

This clonotype has a count of ten or more. CDR3 sequence reads: CASSPPGGGQRGTDTQYF. CDR3 DNA: TGTGCCAGCAGCCCTCCCGGGGGGGGCCAAAGGGGTACAGATACGCAGTATTTT. The chain combines TRBV5-5 with TRBJ2-3; TRBD2 agrees at 8 bases. V lost 4 bases to trimming and J lost 3 bases; unmatched junction nucleotides: 16. The length of the CDR3 is 18 residues. Per the germline V gene, CDR1 is SGHKS and CDR2 is YYEKEE (reference sequence).

This clonotype was seen many times. The V gene is TRBV4-3, the J gene TRBJ1-3, with unresolved D. With 0 bases removed from V and 5 bases from J, the gap between germline ends came to 8 bases. Germline CDR1 LGHNA, CDR2 YSLEER. CDR3 size: 14 residues. The CDR3 reads CASSQDPRRNTIYF. The CDR3 DNA follows: TGCGCCAGCAGCCAAGACCCGAGGAGAAACACCATATATTTT.

This chain connects TRBV5-1 to TRBJ2-5; 12 bases are shared with TRBD2. The V and J ends lost 4 bases and 1 base, in that order; junction bases with no gene match: 5. Germline V CDR1 and CDR2: SGHRS, YFSETQ. The CDR3 loop spans 16 amino acids. The CDR3 nucleotides read TGCGCCAGCAGCCGGGGACTAGCGGGCTGCCAAGAGACCCAGTACTTC. Residues: CASSRGLAGCQETQYF.

The chain links TRBV2 to TRBJ2-1, with 7 bases aligning to TRBD1. CDR3 length: 15 amino acids. In germline, CDR1 is SNHLY, CDR2 FYNNEI. Trimming at V came to 5 bases and at J to 6 bases, leaving 10 bases not matched to a gene. CDR3 nucleotide sequence: TGTGCCAGCAGTCTTGACAGGGAAACTCTCAATGAGCAGTTCTTC. Translating gives CASSLDRETLNEQFF.

This clonotype was counted ten times or more. The chain is built from TRBV2 and TRBJ2-3; the D gene could be TRBD1 or TRBD2 (6 bases each). V lost 9 bases, J lost 4 bases, and 11 bases lay in between. Germline loops: CDR1 SNHLY, CDR2 FYNNEI. CDR3 size: 12 residues. The CDR3 nucleotides read TGTGCCAGGGGGGGCCGGGCAGATACGCAGTATTTT. Protein sequence: CARGGRADTQYF.

This clonotype was counted only a few times. The J gene is TRBJ2-1, the V gene TRBV12-3 or TRBV12-4; 9 nucleotides align to TRBD2. The V segment lost 5 bases and the J segment 7 bases; nucleotides outside the gene matches: 12. This CDR3 is built from 16 residues. CDR3 DNA: TGTGCCAGCAGTCCCCCGGGGAAGCGGGGGGATAATGAGCAGTTCTTC. This gives the protein CASSPPGKRGDNEQFF.

This clonotype has just a few counts. This sequence joins TRBV20-1 and TRBJ1-2; D is undetermined. This CDR3 is 14 amino acids long. Germline V gives CDR1 DFQATT, CDR2 SNEGSKA (reference sequence). Trimming took 0 bases from V and 6 from J, leaving 14 bases between them. The CDR3 DNA reads as TGCAGTGCTAGAGATCTTGCAGATATCGATGGCTACACCTTC. This codes for CSARDLADIDGYTF.

This clonotype was counted ten times or more. The CDR3 sequence: CASSYGGVAQETQYF. The CDR3 DNA follows: TGTGCCAGCAGTTACGGTGGGGTCGCACAAGAGACCCAGTACTTC. This chain connects TRBV6-2 or TRBV6-3 to TRBJ2-5; D is undetermined. Looked up from germline, CDR1 is MNHEY and CDR2 is SVGEGT. V lost 2 bases, J lost 2 bases, and 12 bases lay in between. The CDR3 consists of 15 residues.

This clonotype was detected many times. The gene calls are TRBV7-6 and TRBJ2-3, with 7 bases aligning to TRBD1. J gave up 4 bases and V 5 bases, and 9 bases lay outside the gene matches. This CDR3 contains 15 residues. CDR1 is SGHVS, CDR2 FNYEAQ, per germline. CDR3 sequence reads: CASSTGTAVADTQYF. In DNA form, the CDR3 reads TGTGCCAGCAGCACCGGGACAGCGGTTGCAGATACGCAGTATTTT. The full variable domain, its missing parts supplied by reference TRBV7-6 and TRBJ2-3, is GAGVSQSPRYKVTKRGQDVALRCDPISGHVSLYWYRQALGQGPEFLTYFNYEAQQDKSGLPNDRFSAERPEGSISTLTIQRTEQRDSAMYRCASSTGTAVADTQYFGPGTRLTVL.

This clonotype was detected many times. The genes are TRBV15 and TRBJ1-2, with D possibly being TRBD1 (5 bases). CDR1 is LNHNV, CDR2 YYDKDF, per germline (reference sequence). V lost 0 bases and J lost 0, with 14 bases in between. The CDR3 loop spans 17 amino acids. CDR3 protein: CATSRDPTGLPNYGYTF. In DNA, the CDR3 is TGTGCCACCAGCAGAGACCCAACAGGATTACCTAACTATGGCTACACCTTC.

The table lists this clonotype with many counts. This sequence joins TRBV4-3 and TRBJ2-1; maybe TRBD2 (6 bases). Trimming took 0 bases from V and 0 from J, leaving 9 bases between them. The CDR3 runs to 16 residues. Germline CDR1 reads LGHNA; CDR2 reads YSLEER. CDR3 protein: CASSQDWDSSYNEQFF. As DNA, the CDR3 is TGCGCCAGCAGCCAAGATTGGGACTCCTCCTACAATGAGCAGTTCTTC.

The gene calls are TRBV20-1 and TRBJ1-1, with 10 bases matching TRBD1. The CDR3 runs to 17 residues. The V gene's germline CDR1 is DFQATT and CDR2 SNEGSKA (reference sequence). V lost 6 bases and J lost 2; bases outside the gene matches: 15. The CDR3 protein is CSAEPPGTGARNTEAFF. CDR3 coding DNA: TGCAGTGCAGAACCCCCTGGGACAGGGGCTCGTAACACTGAAGCTTTCTTT.

This clonotype was picked up many times. This chain links TRBV5-6 with TRBJ1-5; D is unresolved. CDR1 is SGHDT and CDR2 is YYEEEE in the germline V gene. V lost 6 bases and J 2 bases, leaving 15 bases between the germline ends. The CDR3 covers 15 residues. The CDR3 nucleotides read TGTGCCAGCACAAAGTGGGTTTTCGGCAATCAGCCCCAGCATTTT. As protein: CASTKWVFGNQPQHF.

This clonotype was counted many times. V is TRBV10-3 and J is TRBJ2-3, with D hard to call. Trimming shortened V by 4 bases and J by 0 bases, and 8 bases separated the two germline ends. The CDR3 has 14 residues. Germline-derived CDR1 and CDR2 are ENHRY and SYGVKD. The CDR3 loop is CAISAKTSTDTQYF. CDR3 nucleotide sequence: TGTGCCATCAGTGCAAAGACTAGCACAGATACGCAGTATTTT.

Ten or more counts support this clonotype. This chain connects TRBV27 to TRBJ2-6; unclear D gene. Germline V gene data show CDR1 as MNHEY and CDR2 as SMNVEV (reference sequence). V lost 5 bases and J lost 5, with 16 bases in between. This CDR3 has 16 residues. The CDR3 coding sequence is TGTGCCAGCAGTCATCCGACCCTACACAGGGCCAACGTCCTGACTTTC. This codes for CASSHPTLHRANVLTF.